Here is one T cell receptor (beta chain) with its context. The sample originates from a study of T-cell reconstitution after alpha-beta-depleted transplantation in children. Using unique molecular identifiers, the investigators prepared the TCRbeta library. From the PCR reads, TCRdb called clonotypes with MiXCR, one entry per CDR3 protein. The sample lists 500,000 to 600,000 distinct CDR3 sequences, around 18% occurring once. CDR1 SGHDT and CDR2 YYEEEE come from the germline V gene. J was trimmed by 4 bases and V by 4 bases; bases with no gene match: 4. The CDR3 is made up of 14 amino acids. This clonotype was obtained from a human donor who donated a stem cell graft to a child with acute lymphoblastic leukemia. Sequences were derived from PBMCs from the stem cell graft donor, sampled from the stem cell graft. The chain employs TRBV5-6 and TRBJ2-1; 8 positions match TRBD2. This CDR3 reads CASSAGLVYNEQFF. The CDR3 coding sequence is TGTGCCAGCAGCGCGGGACTAGTATACAATGAGCAGTTCTTC.